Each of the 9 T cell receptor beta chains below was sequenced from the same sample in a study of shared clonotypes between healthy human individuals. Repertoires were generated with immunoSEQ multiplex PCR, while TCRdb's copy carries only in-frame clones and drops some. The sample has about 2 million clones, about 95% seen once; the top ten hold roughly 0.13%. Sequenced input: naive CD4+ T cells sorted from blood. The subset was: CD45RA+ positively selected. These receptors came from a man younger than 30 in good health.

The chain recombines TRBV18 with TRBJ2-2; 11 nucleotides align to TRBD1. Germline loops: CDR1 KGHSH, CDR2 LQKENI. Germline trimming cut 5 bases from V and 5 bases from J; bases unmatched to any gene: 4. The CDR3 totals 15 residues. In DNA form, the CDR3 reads TGTGCCAGCTCATTCGGACAGGGGGCTACCGGGGAGCTGTTTTTT. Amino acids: CASSFGQGATGELFF. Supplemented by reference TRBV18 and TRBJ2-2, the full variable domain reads NAGVMQNPRHLVRRRGQEARLRCSPMKGHSHVYWYRQLPEEGLKFMVYLQKENIIDESGMPKERFSAEFPKEGPSILRIQQVVRGDSAAYFCASSFGQGATGELFFGEGSRLTVL.

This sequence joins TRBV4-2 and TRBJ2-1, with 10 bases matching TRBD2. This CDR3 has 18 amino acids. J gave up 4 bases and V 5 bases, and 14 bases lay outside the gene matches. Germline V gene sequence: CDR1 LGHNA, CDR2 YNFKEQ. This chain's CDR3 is CASSFSPSGGSTYNEQFF. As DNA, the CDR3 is TGTGCCAGCAGCTTTTCGCCTAGCGGGGGTTCCACGTACAATGAGCAGTTCTTC.

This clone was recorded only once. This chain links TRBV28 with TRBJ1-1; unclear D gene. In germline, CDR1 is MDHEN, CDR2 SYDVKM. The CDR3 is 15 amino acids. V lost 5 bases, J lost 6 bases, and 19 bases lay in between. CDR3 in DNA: TGTGCCAGCAGTGCCATAGTTCTATTTTCTGCTGAAGCTTTCTTT. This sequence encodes CASSAIVLFSAEAFF. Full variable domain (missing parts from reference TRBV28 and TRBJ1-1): DVKVTQSSRYLVKRTGEKVFLECVQDMDHENMFWYRQDPGLGLRLIYFSYDVKMKEKGDIPEGYSVSREKKERFSLILESASTNQTSMYLCASSAIVLFSAEAFFGQGTRLTVV.

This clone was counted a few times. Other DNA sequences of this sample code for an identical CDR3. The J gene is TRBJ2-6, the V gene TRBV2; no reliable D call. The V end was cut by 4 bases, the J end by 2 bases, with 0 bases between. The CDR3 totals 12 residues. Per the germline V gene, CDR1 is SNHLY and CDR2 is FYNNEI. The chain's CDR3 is CASSAGANVLTF. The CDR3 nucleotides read TGTGCCAGCAGTGCTGGGGCCAACGTCCTGACTTTC.

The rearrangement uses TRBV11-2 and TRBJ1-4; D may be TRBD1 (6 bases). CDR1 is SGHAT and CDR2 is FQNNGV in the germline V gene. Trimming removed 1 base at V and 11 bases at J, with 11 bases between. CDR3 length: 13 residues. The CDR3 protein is CASSLGGPGKLFF. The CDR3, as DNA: TGTGCCAGCAGCTTAGGGGGGCCAGGGAAACTGTTTTTT. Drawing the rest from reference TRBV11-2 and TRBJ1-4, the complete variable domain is EAGVAQSPRYKIIEKRQSVAFWCNPISGHATLYWYQQILGQGPKLLIQFQNNGVVDDSQLPKDRFSAERLKGVDSTLKIQPAKLEDSAVYLCASSLGGPGKLFFGSGTQLSVL.

CDR3 bases: TGTGCCAGCAGAGCCTCCTACGAGCAGTACTTC. This translates into CASRASYEQYF. The V and J genes are TRBV2 and TRBJ2-7, with unresolved D. In germline, CDR1 is SNHLY, CDR2 FYNNEI. The CDR3 extends over 11 amino acids. V was trimmed by 6 bases and J by 0 bases, leaving 3 bases between them.

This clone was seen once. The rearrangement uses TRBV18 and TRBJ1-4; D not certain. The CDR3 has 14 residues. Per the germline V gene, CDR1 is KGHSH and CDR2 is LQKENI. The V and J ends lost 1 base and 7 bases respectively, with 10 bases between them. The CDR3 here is CASSPQGKGEKLFF. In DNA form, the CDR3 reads TGTGCCAGCTCACCACAAGGGAAGGGTGAAAAACTGTTTTTT.

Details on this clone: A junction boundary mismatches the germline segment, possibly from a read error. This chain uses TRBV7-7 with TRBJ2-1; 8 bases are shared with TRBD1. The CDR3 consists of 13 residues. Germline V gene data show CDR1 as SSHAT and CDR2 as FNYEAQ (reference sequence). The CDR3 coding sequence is TGTGCTAGCAGCTCCGCCGGGACAGGCGAGCAGTTCTTC. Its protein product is CASSSAGTGEQFF.

The CDR3 nucleotides read TGTGCCAGCAGCTTGGGAGCCCGGGGTAGCGGGAGGCCCCAAGAGACCCAGTACTTC. Translating it yields CASSLGARGSGRPQETQYF. The V gene is TRBV5-5, the J gene TRBJ2-5, with 10 bases that match TRBD2. The CDR3 totals 19 residues. CDR1 SGHKS and CDR2 YYEKEE come from the germline V gene (reference sequence). V shed 0 bases and J 1 base; nucleotides not matched to a gene: 12.